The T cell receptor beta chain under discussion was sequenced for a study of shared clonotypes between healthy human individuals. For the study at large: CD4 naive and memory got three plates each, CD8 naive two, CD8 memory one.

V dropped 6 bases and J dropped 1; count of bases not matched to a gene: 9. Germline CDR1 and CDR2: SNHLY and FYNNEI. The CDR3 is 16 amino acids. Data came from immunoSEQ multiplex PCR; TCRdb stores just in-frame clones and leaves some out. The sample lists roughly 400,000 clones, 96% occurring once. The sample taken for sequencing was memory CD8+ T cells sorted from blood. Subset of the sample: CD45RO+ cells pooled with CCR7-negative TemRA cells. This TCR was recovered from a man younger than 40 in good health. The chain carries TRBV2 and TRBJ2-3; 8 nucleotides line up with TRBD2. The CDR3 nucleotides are TGTGCCAGCAGGGTAAGGACTAGCCGGGGCACAGATACGCAGTATTTT. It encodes CASRVRTSRGTDTQYF. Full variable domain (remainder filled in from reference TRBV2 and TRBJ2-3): EPEVTQTPSHQVTQMGQEVILRCVPISNHLYFYWYRQILGQKVEFLVSFYNNEISEKSEIFDDQFSVERPDGSNFTLKIRSTKLEDSAMYFCASRVRTSRGTDTQYFGPGTRLTVL.